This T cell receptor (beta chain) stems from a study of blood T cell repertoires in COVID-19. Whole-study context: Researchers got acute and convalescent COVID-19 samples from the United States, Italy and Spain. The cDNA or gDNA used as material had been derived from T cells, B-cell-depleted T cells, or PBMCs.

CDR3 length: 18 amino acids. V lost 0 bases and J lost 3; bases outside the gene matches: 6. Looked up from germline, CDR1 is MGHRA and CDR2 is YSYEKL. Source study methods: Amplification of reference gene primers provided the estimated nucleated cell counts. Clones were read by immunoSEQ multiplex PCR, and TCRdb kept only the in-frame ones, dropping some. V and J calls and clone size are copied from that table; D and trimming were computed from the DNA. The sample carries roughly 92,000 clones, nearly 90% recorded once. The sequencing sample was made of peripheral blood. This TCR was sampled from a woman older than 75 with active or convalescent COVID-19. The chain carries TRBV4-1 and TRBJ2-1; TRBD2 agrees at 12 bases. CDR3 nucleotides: TGCGCCAGCAGCCAAGACGCTAGCGGGAGGGCCGACTACAATGAGCAGTTCTTC. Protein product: CASSQDASGRADYNEQFF.